This is a list of T cell receptor beta chains from one sample in a study of T cells in Graves' hyperthyroidism and ophthalmopathy. Using its own MiXCR run on the multiplex PCR reads, TCRdb lists one record per CDR3 protein. The sample holds about 360,000 distinct CDR3 sequences, about 13% seen once. Sequencing used blood. Receptor source: a man aged 30-40 years with Graves' hyperthyroidism that later progressed to Graves' ophthalmopathy. Both conserved end residues are part of each CDR3. Fields, in order: V gene, D gene, CDR3 protein. A D gene is named only where the DNA matches it firmly.

>TRBV7-9|TRBD2
CASSFPKSGGSGEQFF
>TRBV20-1|NA
CSARGGTFFEPQHF
>TRBV7-9|TRBD1
CASSLRPHRGQGPSGANVLTF
>TRBV5-1|TRBD1
CASSLQLTGVNEQFF
>TRBV5-1|NA
CASSLVGTPYEQYF
>TRBV27|TRBD2
CASSLRWRGGLDTQYF
>TRBV3-1|TRBD1
CASSQDGQNRGRRLGYEQYF
>TRBV10-3|NA
CAIKSLFGENTEAFF
>TRBV2|NA
CASSEWTDYNSPLHF
>TRBV9|NA
CASSSQGHEQYF
>TRBV6-1|NA
CASSLQGTQETQYF
>TRBV25-1|TRBD1
CASSPWGTGDEGSGYTF
>TRBV12-3/TRBV12-4|TRBD2
CASSPTSGGGTDTQYF
>TRBV6-5|NA
CASSYKQGSMNTEAFF
>TRBV5-1|NA
CASTGPNNEKLFF
>TRBV19|NA
CASTANGETQYF
>TRBV3-1|NA
CASSPLGPSSYNEQFF
>TRBV24-1|NA
CATSDGGQPQHF
>TRBV7-8|NA
CASSFPGGGSYEQYF
>TRBV5-6|TRBD1
CASSVQGAHEQYF